The sequence of this T cell receptor beta chain was determined in a study of shared clonotypes between healthy human individuals. The naive CD8 subset, CD45RO-negative cells positively selected for CCR7, excluded terminally differentiated effector memory CD45RA+ cells. Sequencing used immunoSEQ multiplex PCR; TCRdb keeps in-frame clones, though not all of them. This table has some 2 million clones, about 95% appearing once. There are 13 residues in the CDR3. Germline loops: CDR1 GTSNPN, CDR2 SVGIG (reference sequence). V lost 0 bases, J lost 2 bases, and 8 bases lay in between. What was sequenced was naive CD8+ T cells sorted from blood. This sequence originates from a young man in good health. V gene TRBV30 combines with J gene TRBJ2-7; D gene ambiguous. The DNA for the CDR3 is TGTGCCTGGAGTGTAAGTGAAACCTACGAGCAGTACTTC. Translating it yields CAWSVSETYEQYF.